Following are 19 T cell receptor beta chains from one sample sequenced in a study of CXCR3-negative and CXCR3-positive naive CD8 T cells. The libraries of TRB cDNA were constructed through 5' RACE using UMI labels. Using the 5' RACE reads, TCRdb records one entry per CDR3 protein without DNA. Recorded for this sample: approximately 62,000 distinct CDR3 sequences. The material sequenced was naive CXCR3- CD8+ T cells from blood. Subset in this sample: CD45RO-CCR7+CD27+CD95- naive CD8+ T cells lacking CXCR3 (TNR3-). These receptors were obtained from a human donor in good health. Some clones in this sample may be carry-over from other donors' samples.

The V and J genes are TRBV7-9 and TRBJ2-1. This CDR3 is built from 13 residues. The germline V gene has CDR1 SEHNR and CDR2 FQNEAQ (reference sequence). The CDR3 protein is CASSADGYNEQFF.

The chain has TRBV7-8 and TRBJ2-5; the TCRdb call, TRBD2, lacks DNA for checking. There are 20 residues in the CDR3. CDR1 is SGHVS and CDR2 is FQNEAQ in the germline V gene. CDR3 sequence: CASSLPPTSLTGALGETQYF.

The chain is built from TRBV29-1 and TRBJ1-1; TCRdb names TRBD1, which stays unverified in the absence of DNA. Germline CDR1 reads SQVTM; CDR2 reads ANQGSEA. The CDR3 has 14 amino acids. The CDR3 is CSVSDRGVDTEAFF.

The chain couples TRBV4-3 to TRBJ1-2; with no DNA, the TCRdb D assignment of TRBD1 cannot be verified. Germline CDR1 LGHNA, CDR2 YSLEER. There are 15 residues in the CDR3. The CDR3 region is CASSQGGRGADGYTF.

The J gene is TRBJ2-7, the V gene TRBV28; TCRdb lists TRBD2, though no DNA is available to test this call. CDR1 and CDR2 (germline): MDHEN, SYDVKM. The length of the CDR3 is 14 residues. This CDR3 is CASSSRTSRHEQYF.

CDR3 in amino acids: CASSEAVAGVGTGELFF. The chain carries TRBV2 and TRBJ2-2; there is no DNA to check the TCRdb D call of TRBD2. This CDR3 comprises 17 residues. CDR1 is SNHLY and CDR2 is FYNNEI in the germline V gene.

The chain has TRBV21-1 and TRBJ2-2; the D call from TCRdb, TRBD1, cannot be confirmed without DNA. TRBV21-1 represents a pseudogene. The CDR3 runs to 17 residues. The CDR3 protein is CASSPWDGTTNTGELFF.

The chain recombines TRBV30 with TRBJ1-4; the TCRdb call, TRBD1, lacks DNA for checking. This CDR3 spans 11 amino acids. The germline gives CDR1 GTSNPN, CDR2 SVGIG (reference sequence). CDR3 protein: CAWSPGEKLFF.

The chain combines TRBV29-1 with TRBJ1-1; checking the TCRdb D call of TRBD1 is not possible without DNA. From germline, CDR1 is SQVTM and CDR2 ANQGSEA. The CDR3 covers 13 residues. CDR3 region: CSVGGAGITEAFF.

The CDR3 loop reads CASSPPWGKGYEQYF. J is TRBJ2-7 and V is TRBV7-9; TCRdb's D gene call, TRBD1, goes unchecked for lack of DNA. The CDR3 runs to 15 residues. The germline gives CDR1 SEHNR, CDR2 FQNEAQ (reference sequence). Together with reference TRBV7-9 and TRBJ2-7, the CDR3 gives the full variable domain: DTGVSQNPRHKITKRGQNVTFRCDPISEHNRLYWYRQTLGQGPEFLTYFQNEAQLEKSRLLSDRFSAERPKGSFSTLEIQRTEQGDSAMYLCASSPPWGKGYEQYFGPGTRLTVT.

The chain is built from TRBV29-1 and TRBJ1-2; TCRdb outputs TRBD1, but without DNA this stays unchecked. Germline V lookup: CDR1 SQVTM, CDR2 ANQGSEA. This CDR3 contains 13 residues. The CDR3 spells CSGAWDARGGYTF.

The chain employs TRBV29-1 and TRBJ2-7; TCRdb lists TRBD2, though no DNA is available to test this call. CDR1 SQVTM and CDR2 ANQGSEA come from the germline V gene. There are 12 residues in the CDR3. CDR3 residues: CSVEDSSGEQYF.

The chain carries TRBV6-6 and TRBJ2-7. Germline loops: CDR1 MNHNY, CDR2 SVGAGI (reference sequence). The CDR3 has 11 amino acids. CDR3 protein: CASSFTYEQYF.

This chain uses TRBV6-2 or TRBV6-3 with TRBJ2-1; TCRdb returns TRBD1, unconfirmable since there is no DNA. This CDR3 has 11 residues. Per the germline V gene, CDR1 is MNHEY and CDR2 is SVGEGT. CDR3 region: CASGTGGEQFF.

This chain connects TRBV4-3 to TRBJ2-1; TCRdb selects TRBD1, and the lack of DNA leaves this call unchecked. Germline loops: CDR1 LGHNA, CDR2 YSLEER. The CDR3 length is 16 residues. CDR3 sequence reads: CASSFRTGGLYNEQFF.

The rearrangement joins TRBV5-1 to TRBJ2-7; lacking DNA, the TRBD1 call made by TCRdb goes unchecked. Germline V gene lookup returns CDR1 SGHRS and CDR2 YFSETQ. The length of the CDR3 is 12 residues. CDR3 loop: CASSPTGNEQYF.

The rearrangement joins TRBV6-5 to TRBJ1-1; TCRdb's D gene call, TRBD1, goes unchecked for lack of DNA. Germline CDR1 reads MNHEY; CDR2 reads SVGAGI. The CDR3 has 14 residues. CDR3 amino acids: CASSLRSGTPEAFF.

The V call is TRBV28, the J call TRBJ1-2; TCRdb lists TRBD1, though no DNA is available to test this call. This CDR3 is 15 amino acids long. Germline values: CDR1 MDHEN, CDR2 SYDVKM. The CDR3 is CASSPPGFVVYGYTF.

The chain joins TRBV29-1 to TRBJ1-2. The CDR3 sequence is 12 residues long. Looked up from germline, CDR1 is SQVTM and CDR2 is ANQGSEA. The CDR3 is CSVEDLLYGYTF.